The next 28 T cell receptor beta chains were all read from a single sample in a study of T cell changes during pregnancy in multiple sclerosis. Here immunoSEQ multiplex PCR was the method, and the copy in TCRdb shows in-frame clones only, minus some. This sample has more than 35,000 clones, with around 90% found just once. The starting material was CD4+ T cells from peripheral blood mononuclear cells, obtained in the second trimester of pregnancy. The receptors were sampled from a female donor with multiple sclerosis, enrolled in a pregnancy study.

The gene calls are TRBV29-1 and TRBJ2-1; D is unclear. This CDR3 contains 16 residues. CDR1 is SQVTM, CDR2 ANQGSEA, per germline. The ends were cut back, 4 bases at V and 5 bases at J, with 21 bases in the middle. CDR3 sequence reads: CSVVYVGLITHNEQFF. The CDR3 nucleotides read TGCAGCGTTGTATATGTGGGCTTGATAACGCACAATGAGCAGTTCTTC.

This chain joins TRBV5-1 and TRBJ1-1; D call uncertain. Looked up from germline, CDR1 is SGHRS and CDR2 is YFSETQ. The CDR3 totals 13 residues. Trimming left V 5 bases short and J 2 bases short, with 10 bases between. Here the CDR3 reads CASRDLGNTEAFF. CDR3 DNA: TGCGCCAGCAGGGATCTGGGCAACACTGAAGCTTTCTTT.

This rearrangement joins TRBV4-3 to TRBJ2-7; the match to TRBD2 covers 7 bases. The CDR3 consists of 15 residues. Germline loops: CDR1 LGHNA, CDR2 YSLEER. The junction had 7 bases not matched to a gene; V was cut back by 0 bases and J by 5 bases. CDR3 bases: TGCGCCAGCAGCCAAGATAGGGCTAGCGGCAACGAGCAGTACTTC. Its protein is CASSQDRASGNEQYF.

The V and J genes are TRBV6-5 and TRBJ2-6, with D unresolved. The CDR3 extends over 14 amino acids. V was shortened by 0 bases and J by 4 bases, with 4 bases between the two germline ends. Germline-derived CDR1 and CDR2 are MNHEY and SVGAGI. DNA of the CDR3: TGTGCCAGCAGTTACTCGACAGGGGCCAACGTCCTGACTTTC. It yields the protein CASSYSTGANVLTF.

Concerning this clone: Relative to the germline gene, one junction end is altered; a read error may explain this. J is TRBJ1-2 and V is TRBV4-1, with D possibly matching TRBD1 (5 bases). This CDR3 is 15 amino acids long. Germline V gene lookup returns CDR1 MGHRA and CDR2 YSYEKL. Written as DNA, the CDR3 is TGCGCCAGCAGCCAGGAGTCAGGGACTAACTATGACTACACCTTC. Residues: CASSQESGTNYDYTF.

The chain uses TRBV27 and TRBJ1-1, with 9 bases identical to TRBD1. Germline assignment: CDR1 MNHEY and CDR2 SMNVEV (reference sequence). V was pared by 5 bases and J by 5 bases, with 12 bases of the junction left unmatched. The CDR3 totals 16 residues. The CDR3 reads CASSPTGGGLGTEAFF. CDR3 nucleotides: TGTGCCAGCAGTCCTACAGGGGGCGGGTTAGGTACTGAAGCTTTCTTT.

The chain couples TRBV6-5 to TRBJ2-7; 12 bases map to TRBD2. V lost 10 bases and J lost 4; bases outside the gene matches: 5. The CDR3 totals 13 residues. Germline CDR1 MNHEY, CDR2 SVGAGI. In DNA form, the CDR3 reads TGTGCCACAACTAGCGGGAGGTCGTACGAGCAGTACTTC. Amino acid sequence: CATTSGRSYEQYF.

CDR3 bases: TGTGCCAGCAGCGTAGGATTAGCGGGAGCCGGGGAGCTGTTTTTT. It specifies CASSVGLAGAGELFF. The chain has TRBV9 and TRBJ2-2; TRBD2 matches at 9 bases. Germline V lookup: CDR1 SGDLS, CDR2 YYNGEE. Trimming took 0 bases from V and 6 from J; bases not matched to a gene: 3. The CDR3 covers 15 residues.

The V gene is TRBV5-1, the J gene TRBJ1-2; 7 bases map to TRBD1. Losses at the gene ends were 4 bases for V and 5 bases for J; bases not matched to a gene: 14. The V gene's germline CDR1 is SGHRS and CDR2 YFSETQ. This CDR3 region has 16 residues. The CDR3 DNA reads TGCGCCAGCAGCGCACAGGGGTCCCCTTCTTTATATGGCTACACCTTC. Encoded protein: CASSAQGSPSLYGYTF. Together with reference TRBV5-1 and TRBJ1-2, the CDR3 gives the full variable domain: KAGVTQTPRYLIKTRGQQVTLSCSPISGHRSVSWYQQTPGQGLQFLFEYFSETQRNKGNFPGRFSGRQFSNSRSEMNVSTLELGDSALYLCASSAQGSPSLYGYTFGSGTRLTVV.

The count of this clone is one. DNA of the CDR3: TGTGCCAGCAGCTTAGGGGGAGCTAACACTGAAGCTTTCTTT. This codes for CASSLGGANTEAFF. The rearrangement joins TRBV7-2 to TRBJ1-1; D unclear. V lost 1 base, J lost 2 bases, and 8 bases lay in between. There are 14 residues in the CDR3. Looked up from germline, CDR1 is SGHTA and CDR2 is FQGNSA.

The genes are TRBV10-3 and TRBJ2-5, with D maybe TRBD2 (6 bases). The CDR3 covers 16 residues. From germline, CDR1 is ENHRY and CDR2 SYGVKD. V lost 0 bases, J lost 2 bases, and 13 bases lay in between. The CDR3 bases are TGTGCCATCAGTGAGTCTCTTTATAGCGGTCAAGAGACCCAGTACTTC. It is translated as CAISESLYSGQETQYF.

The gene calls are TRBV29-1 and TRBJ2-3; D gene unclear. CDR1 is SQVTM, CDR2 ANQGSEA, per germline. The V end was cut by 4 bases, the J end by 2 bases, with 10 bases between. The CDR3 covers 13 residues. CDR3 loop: CSVAYSYTDTQYF. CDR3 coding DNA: TGCAGCGTTGCGTACAGTTACACAGATACGCAGTATTTT.

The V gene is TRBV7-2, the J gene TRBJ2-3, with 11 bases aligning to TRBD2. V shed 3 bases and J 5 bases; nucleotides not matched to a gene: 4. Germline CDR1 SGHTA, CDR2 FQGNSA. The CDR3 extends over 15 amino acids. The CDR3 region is CASSFSSGRIDTQYF. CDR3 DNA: TGTGCCAGCAGCTTTTCTAGCGGGAGGATAGATACGCAGTATTTT.

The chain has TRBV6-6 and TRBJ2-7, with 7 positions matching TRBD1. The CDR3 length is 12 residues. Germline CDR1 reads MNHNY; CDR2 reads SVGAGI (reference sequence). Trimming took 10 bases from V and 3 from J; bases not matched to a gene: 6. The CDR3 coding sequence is TGTGCCACCCGGGACAGCAACTACGAGCAGTACTTC. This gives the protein CATRDSNYEQYF.

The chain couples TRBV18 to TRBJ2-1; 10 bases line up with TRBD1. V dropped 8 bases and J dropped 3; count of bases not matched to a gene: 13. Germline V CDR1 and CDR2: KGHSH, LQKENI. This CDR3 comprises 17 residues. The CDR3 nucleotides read TGTGCCAGCCGCTCAACCGGGGGACAGGGGTACTACAATGAGCAGTTCTTC. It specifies CASRSTGGQGYYNEQFF.

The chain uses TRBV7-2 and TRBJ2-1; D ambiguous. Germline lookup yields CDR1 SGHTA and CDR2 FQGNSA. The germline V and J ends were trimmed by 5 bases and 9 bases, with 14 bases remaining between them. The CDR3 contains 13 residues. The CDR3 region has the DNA TGTGCCAGCAGCGCCGACTTTTCCGGTGAGCAGTTCTTC. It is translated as CASSADFSGEQFF.

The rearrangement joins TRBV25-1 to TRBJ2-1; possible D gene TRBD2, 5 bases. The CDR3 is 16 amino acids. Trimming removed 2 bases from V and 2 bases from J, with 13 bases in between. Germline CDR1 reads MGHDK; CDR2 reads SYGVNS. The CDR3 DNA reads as TGTGCCAGCAGTGAAGAGGGAAATAAAACCTACAATGAGCAGTTCTTC. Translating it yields CASSEEGNKTYNEQFF.

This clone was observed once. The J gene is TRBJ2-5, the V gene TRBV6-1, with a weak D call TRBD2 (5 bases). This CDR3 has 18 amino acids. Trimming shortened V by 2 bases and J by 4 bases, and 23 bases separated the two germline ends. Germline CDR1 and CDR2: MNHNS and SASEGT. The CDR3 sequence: CASSEQLWGRVGGETQYF. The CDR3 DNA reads TGTGCCAGCAGTGAACAATTATGGGGAAGGGTCGGAGGAGAGACCCAGTACTTC.

The CDR3 sequence: CASSTNRRGLAGGPIYNEQFF. Written as DNA, the CDR3 is TGTGCCAGTAGTACCAACAGGCGGGGACTAGCGGGAGGGCCTATCTACAATGAGCAGTTCTTC. The chain uses TRBV19 and TRBJ2-1; 16 bases agree with TRBD2. This CDR3 region has 21 residues. The V segment lost 4 bases and the J segment 3 bases; nucleotides outside the gene matches: 15. CDR1 is LNHDA, CDR2 SQIVND, per germline (reference sequence).

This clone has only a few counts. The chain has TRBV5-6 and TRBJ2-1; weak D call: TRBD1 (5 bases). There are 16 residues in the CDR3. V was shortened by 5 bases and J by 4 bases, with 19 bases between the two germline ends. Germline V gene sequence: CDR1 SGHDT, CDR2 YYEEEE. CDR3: CASSLNQGEIYNEQFF. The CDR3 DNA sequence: TGTGCCAGCAGTTTGAATCAGGGTGAGATATACAATGAGCAGTTCTTC.

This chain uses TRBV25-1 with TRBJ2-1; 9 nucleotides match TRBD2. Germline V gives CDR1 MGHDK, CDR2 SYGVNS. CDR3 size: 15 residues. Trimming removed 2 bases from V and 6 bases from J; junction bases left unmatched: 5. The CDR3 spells CASSEVTSGSNEQFF. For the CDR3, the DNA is TGTGCCAGCAGTGAAGTAACTAGCGGGTCCAATGAGCAGTTCTTC.

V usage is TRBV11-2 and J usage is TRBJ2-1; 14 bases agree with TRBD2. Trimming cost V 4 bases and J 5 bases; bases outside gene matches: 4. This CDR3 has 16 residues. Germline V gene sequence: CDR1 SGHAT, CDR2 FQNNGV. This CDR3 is CASSSRTSGGNNEQFF. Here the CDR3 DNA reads TGTGCCAGCAGCTCCAGGACTAGCGGGGGGAACAATGAGCAGTTCTTC.

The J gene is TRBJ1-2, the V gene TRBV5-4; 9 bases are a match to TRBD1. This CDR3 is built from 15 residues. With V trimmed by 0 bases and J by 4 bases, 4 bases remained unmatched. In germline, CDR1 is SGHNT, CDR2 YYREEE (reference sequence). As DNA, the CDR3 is TGTGCCAGCAGCTTGGGGGACAGGGAAACCTATGGCTACACCTTC. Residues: CASSLGDRETYGYTF. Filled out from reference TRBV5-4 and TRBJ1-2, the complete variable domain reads ETGVTQSPTHLIKTRGQQVTLRCSSQSGHNTVSWYQQALGQGPQFIFQYYREEENGRGNFPPRFSGLQFPNYSSELNVNALELDDSALYLCASSLGDRETYGYTFGSGTRLTVV.

For the CDR3, the DNA is TGTGCCAGCAGCTTAGTTGGTACGGGCTCTGGAAACACCATATATTTT. Amino acid sequence: CASSLVGTGSGNTIYF. The chain joins TRBV7-2 to TRBJ1-3; no definite D call. Germline values: CDR1 SGHTA, CDR2 FQGNSA. Trimming cost V 1 base and J 0 bases, with 10 bases left between them. The CDR3 consists of 16 residues.

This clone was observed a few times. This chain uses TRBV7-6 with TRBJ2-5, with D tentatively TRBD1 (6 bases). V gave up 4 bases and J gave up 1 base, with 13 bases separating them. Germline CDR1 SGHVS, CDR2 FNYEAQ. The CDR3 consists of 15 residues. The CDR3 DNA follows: TGTGCCAGCAGCTACCCAACAGGGCCCCAAGAGACCCAGTACTTC. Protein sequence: CASSYPTGPQETQYF.

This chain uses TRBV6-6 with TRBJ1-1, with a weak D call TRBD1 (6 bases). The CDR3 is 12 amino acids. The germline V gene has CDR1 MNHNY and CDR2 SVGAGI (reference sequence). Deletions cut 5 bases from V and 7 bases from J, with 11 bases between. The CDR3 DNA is TGTGCCAGCAGTGATCGCAGGGGTGAAGCTTTCTTT. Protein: CASSDRRGEAFF.

The CDR3 region is CASRDSLPSYEQYF. For the CDR3, the DNA is TGTGCCAGCAGGGACAGCCTCCCATCCTACGAGCAGTACTTC. The rearrangement uses TRBV2 and TRBJ2-7; D possibly corresponds to TRBD1 (6 bases). The ends were cut back, 6 bases at V and 1 base at J, with 13 bases in the middle. This CDR3 comprises 14 residues. The germline CDR1 and CDR2 sequences are SNHLY and FYNNEI.

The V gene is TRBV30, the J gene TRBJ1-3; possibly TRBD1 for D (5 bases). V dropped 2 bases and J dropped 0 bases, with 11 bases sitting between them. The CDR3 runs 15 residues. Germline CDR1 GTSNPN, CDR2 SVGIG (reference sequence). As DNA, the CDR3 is TGTGCCTGGAGTACAGGAAGTAACTCTGGAAACACCATATATTTT. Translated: CAWSTGSNSGNTIYF.